The clone carrying this T cell receptor (beta chain) has ten or more counts. Its matching antigen is unknown. TCRdb re-derived calls from the 5' RACE reads in MiXCR, one entry per CDR3 protein. The table shows some 600,000 distinct CDR3 sequences, with 7.1% occurring only once. The data belong to a study of identical twins. This CDR3 spans 16 amino acids. From germline, CDR1 is MNHEY and CDR2 SVGAGI. V lost 0 bases and J 2 bases, leaving 12 bases between the germline ends. Findings and caveats of the study: Cross-sectional statistics underpinned the conclusions; the same donors were not followed.

The data also belong to a second study, concerning yellow fever vaccine responses in identical twins.

This TCR came from a woman in her late teens or twenties in good health. The sequencing input was PBMCs. The chain employs TRBV6-5 and TRBJ2-3; D gene unclear. For the CDR3, the DNA is TGTGCCAGCAGTTACTCGGGTCTTGAACACACAGATACGCAGTATTTT. Translated: CASSYSGLEHTDTQYF.